The source of this TCR beta chain is a study of blood T cell repertoires in COVID-19 (dated by TCRdb to about 2020). About the investigation overall: Collaborator samples came from the United States, Italy and Spain and covered acute and convalescent phases of COVID-19. The prospective study material was composed of cDNA or gDNA derived from T cells, B-cell-depleted T cells, or PBMCs. Subjects who had been exposed to COVID-19, were actively infected with it, or had recovered from it provided the deeply sampled blood TCRbeta repertoires that made up the dataset. A freely available public database, intended as a resource for researchers studying the immune response to SARS-CoV-2, is where the repertoires were released. The samples were drawn from the first 160 participants of the ongoing ImmuneRACE study and from under 1,500 subjects provided by 6 global collaborators. The sample metadata nearly always contained a de-identified subject ID, COVID-19 status, age in years and sex. HLA class I and class II types, where available, came from metadata supplied by the sample provider rather than from assay-based typing. Broad study findings and their caveats: The quantity of clinical and demographic metadata differed by source and by participant and was supplied without curation.

From its cysteine to its phenylalanine, the CDR3 spans 14 amino acids. Only the CDR3 DNA stays, 42 bases, in frame from base 1. The germline V end is reduced by 7 bases and the J end by 5 bases; junction bases left unmatched: 12. For CDR1 and CDR2, the germline V gene (reference sequence) lists SGHNT and YYREEE. TCRbeta CDR3 regions were amplified from genomic DNA using the immunoSEQ Assay, a bias-controlled multiplex PCR. From the authors' description of their analysis: The number of nucleated cells in each sample was estimated from the amplification of reference gene primers within the assay. Sequence reads were collapsed and filtered to measure the absolute abundance of every unique TCRbeta CDR3 rearrangement. For each sample, productive Simpson clonality was calculated as the square root of Simpson's diversity index across productive rearrangements. Drawn from immuneACCESS, this table holds only the in-frame rearrangements with V and J called that TCRdb kept. Clones are partly lost; checked studies trace under half to an unresolved V gene and leave the rest unexplained. The DNA was the basis for D and trimming; V, J and clone size are from that table. This sample holds 85,000 to 130,000 clones; approximately 80% were observed only once. The top ten clonotypes cover 13% to 15% of the sample.

Remarks on this clone: Its binding antigen is unknown. Base qualities are not at hand, and no much larger clone is one base apart.

Each collaborating institution followed its own protocols to collect whole blood in K2EDTA tubes. For TCRbeta analysis, collaborators shipped samples in one of three forms: frozen whole blood, isolated PBMCs, or DNA extracted from either of those sample types. The chain couples TRBV5-4 to TRBJ2-7; 7 of the junction bases match TRBD1. Sequenced: peripheral blood. The clonotype comes from a woman between 55 and 75 years old with acute or convalescent COVID-19. The CDR3 is CASRIEQGSHEQYF. The bases read TGTGCCAGCCGTATAGAACAGGGGTCCCACGAGCAGTACTTC.